Sequencing of this T cell receptor beta chain was carried out in a study of CD4 T cells in relation to SARS-CoV-2 and coronaviruses. On the study more broadly: TCR beta CDR3s were sequenced after roughly 10-day antigen culture of PBMCs.

Findings and caveats of the study: Monoreactive clones expanded significantly more to SARS-CoV-2 than crossreactive clones did. Samples before the pandemic and after infection were not matched within any donor.

On this clone itself: What it recognizes is unknown.

Unmatched junction bases numbered 6, after V lost 10 bases and J lost 1 base. Germline lookup yields CDR1 WNHNN and CDR2 SYGVQD (reference sequence). The CDR3 covers 13 residues. Using immunoSEQ multiplex PCR, the repertoire was profiled, and TCRdb retains in-frame clones only, with some absent. Of around 25,000 clones listed, about three quarters are singletons. Before the COVID-19 pandemic, during about 2011-2019, CD4+ T cells were taken from unexposed donors. CD4+ T cells were isolated from the cells after more than nine days of culture. Cultures received half-medium IL-2 refreshes on days 3 and 7.

Specimen: CD4+ T cells from PBMCs, cultured in vitro. V gene TRBV10-1 combines with J gene TRBJ2-7, with 8 bases lining up with TRBD1. This TCR came from a human donor in good health. The chain's CDR3 is CATQGQGSYEQYF. CDR3 sequence (DNA): TGCGCCACCCAAGGACAGGGATCCTACGAGCAGTACTTC.